Each of the 32 T cell receptor beta chains below was sequenced from the same sample in a study of technical replicates of blood from four donors. TCRdb's copy holds only in-frame clones and misses some; the assay was immunoSEQ multiplex PCR. This sample has roughly 82,000 clones, with nearly 96% found just once. The sequenced sample was T cells isolated from PBMCs. These receptors were obtained from a human donor in good health.

The chain uses TRBV19 and TRBJ1-2; tentatively, D is TRBD1 (6 bases). The V and J ends lost 5 bases and 3 bases respectively, with 22 bases between them. The CDR3 contains 17 residues. Germline-derived CDR1 and CDR2 are LNHDA and SQIVND (reference sequence). CDR3 loop: CASSPEYPGRGYYGYTF. CDR3 DNA: TGTGCCAGTAGTCCCGAGTATCCGGGCAGGGGATACTATGGCTACACCTTC.

This chain links TRBV29-1 with TRBJ1-2, with 8 positions matching TRBD1. Trimming at V came to 3 bases and at J to 12 bases, leaving 9 bases not matched to a gene. The CDR3 is 12 residues long. Looked up from germline, CDR1 is SQVTM and CDR2 is ANQGSEA. The CDR3 reads CSVELQGAVNTF. CDR3 sequence (DNA): TGCAGCGTTGAGTTGCAGGGGGCAGTCAACACCTTC.

The V and J genes are TRBV18 and TRBJ1-5; D is ambiguous. Germline-derived CDR1 and CDR2 are KGHSH and LQKENI. Trimming cost V 6 bases and J 4 bases, with 10 bases left between them. The CDR3 is made up of 13 amino acids. CDR3 loop: CASSLANNQPQHF. In nucleotides, the CDR3 is TGTGCCAGCTCCTTGGCCAATAATCAGCCCCAGCATTTT.

The J gene is TRBJ2-1, the V gene TRBV11-3; D might be TRBD1 (5 bases). Between the trimmed V and J ends, which lost 1 base and 0 bases, there was a span of 13 bases. CDR1 is SGHNT, CDR2 YENEEA, per germline. The CDR3 is 17 amino acids. The DNA of the CDR3 is TGTGCCAGCAGCTTAGTCTCAGGGCACAGCTCCTACAATGAGCAGTTCTTC. Translated: CASSLVSGHSSYNEQFF.

The chain joins TRBV4-2 to TRBJ1-6, with D perhaps matching TRBD1 (5 bases). V was trimmed by 0 bases and J by 5 bases, leaving 8 bases between them. This CDR3 region has 15 residues. Germline assignment: CDR1 LGHNA and CDR2 YNFKEQ. The CDR3 spells CASSQDGQDNSPLHF. CDR3 coding DNA: TGTGCCAGCAGCCAAGATGGACAAGATAATTCACCCCTCCACTTT.

The chain combines TRBV11-3 with TRBJ2-1; D call uncertain. The CDR3 is made up of 12 amino acids. Germline CDR1 and CDR2: SGHNT and YENEEA. V shed 1 base and J shed 10 bases, with 8 bases lying between them. The CDR3 region has the DNA TGTGCCAGCAGCTTAGGTGCGAAGGAGCAGTTCTTC. It codes for CASSLGAKEQFF.

This chain connects TRBV4-3 to TRBJ1-6, with D perhaps matching TRBD1 (6 bases). Germline lookup yields CDR1 LGHNA and CDR2 YSLEER. The CDR3 sequence is 13 residues long. With 5 bases removed from V and 4 bases from J, the gap between germline ends came to 6 bases. In DNA, the CDR3 is TGCGCCAGCAGCGGGACATATAATTCACCCCTCCACTTT. Translated: CASSGTYNSPLHF.

The rearrangement links TRBV11-2 to TRBJ2-4; D gene ambiguous. Per the germline V gene, CDR1 is SGHAT and CDR2 is FQNNGV. Trimming removed 5 bases at V and 0 bases at J, with 17 bases between. There are 17 residues in the CDR3. The CDR3 DNA reads as TGTGCCAGCAGCCCGCCCCCGGTTGACATAGCCAAAAACATTCAGTACTTC. It translates to CASSPPPVDIAKNIQYF.

The V call is TRBV27, the J call TRBJ2-7; D is ambiguous. Germline assignment: CDR1 MNHEY and CDR2 SMNVEV (reference sequence). The CDR3 is 13 residues long. The V end lost 2 bases, the J end lost 4 bases, and 9 bases lay between the germline ends. This CDR3 is CASSLVGAYEQYF. CDR3 nucleotides: TGTGCCAGCAGTTTAGTAGGAGCTTACGAGCAGTACTTC.

The chain recombines TRBV5-5 with TRBJ2-2, with TRBD2 matching over 8 bases. Germline V gene sequence: CDR1 SGHKS, CDR2 YYEKEE (reference sequence). V trimming: 2 bases; J trimming: 2 bases; junction bases outside the gene matches: 8. The CDR3 length is 17 residues. CDR3 bases: TGTGCCAGCAGCTTTGGTAGTAGCGGGGCAAACACCGGGGAGCTGTTTTTT. The encoded protein is CASSFGSSGANTGELFF.

The chain couples TRBV14 to TRBJ2-1, with D perhaps TRBD2 (5 bases). Trimming cost V 3 bases and J 6 bases, with 12 bases left between them. The CDR3 runs 14 residues. The germline V gene encodes CDR1 SGHDN and CDR2 FVKESK. The CDR3 region is CASSQRTGGNEQFF. CDR3 nucleotides: TGTGCCAGCAGCCAGAGGACTGGAGGCAATGAGCAGTTCTTC.

This clone occurred once. The CDR3 here is CASSLTSFSEQYF. DNA of the CDR3: TGCGCCAGCAGCCTGACTAGTTTTTCCGAGCAGTACTTC. This chain connects TRBV5-1 to TRBJ2-7; tentatively, D is TRBD2 (6 bases). The V end lost 4 bases, the J end lost 6 bases, and 14 bases lay between the germline ends. Germline V CDR1 and CDR2: SGHRS, YFSETQ. The CDR3 loop spans 13 amino acids. Combining the CDR3 with reference TRBV5-1 and TRBJ2-7 gives the whole variable domain KAGVTQTPRYLIKTRGQQVTLSCSPISGHRSVSWYQQTPGQGLQFLFEYFSETQRNKGNFPGRFSGRQFSNSRSEMNVSTLELGDSALYLCASSLTSFSEQYFGPGTRLTVT.

The chain recombines TRBV6-6 with TRBJ1-1, with TRBD1 matching 8 bases. This CDR3 spans 14 amino acids. Germline V gives CDR1 MNHNY, CDR2 SVGAGI (reference sequence). The V and J ends lost 6 bases and 3 bases, in that order; junction bases with no gene match: 6. As DNA, the CDR3 is TGTGCCAGCAGCAAGGACAGGGAGTACACTGAAGCTTTCTTT. This encodes CASSKDREYTEAFF.

This sequence joins TRBV7-6 and TRBJ2-6; 9 positions match TRBD2. The CDR3 extends over 19 amino acids. V shed 3 bases, J shed 2 bases, and the junction held 11 bases outside the gene matches. Germline V lookup: CDR1 SGHVS, CDR2 FNYEAQ. CDR3 in DNA: TGTGCCAGCAGCTTCTCCAGCGCGGGAGGGCCTGCTGGGGCCAACGTCCTGACTTTC. The encoded protein is CASSFSSAGGPAGANVLTF.

This chain connects TRBV27 to TRBJ2-7, with 12 bases that match TRBD2. The junction had 9 bases not matched to a gene; V was cut back by 6 bases and J by 6 bases. The CDR3 contains 15 residues. Germline CDR1 is MNHEY and CDR2 is SMNVEV (reference sequence). The CDR3 DNA reads as TGTGCCAGCAGCGCCTCGACTAGCGGGAGTACCGAGCAGTACTTC. Translated, it gives CASSASTSGSTEQYF.

The V gene is TRBV28, the J gene TRBJ1-1; tentatively, D is TRBD1 (6 bases). The ends were cut back, 2 bases at V and 2 bases at J, with 12 bases in the middle. CDR1 MDHEN and CDR2 SYDVKM come from the germline V gene. There are 15 residues in the CDR3. Written as DNA, the CDR3 is TGTGCCAGCAGTTTAGGGGGCAGGGGAAACACTGAAGCTTTCTTT. Translation gives CASSLGGRGNTEAFF.

The rearrangement joins TRBV7-2 to TRBJ2-1; no definite D call. Germline V gene sequence: CDR1 SGHTA, CDR2 FQGNSA. The CDR3 spans 15 residues. V was cut by 0 bases and J by 4 bases, with 10 bases left in between. Here the CDR3 DNA reads TGTGCCAGCAGCTTAGCTAGCTTATCATACAATGAGCAGTTCTTC. This sequence encodes CASSLASLSYNEQFF. The full variable domain, completed using reference TRBV7-2 and TRBJ2-1, is GAGVSQSPSNKVTEKGKDVELRCDPISGHTALYWYRQSLGQGLEFLIYFQGNSAPDKSGLPSDRFSAERTGGSVSTLTIQRTQQEDSAVYLCASSLASLSYNEQFFGPGTRLTVL.

The chain has TRBV7-2 and TRBJ2-1; 12 bases agree with TRBD2. Germline V lookup: CDR1 SGHTA, CDR2 FQGNSA. The CDR3 spans 15 residues. V was pared by 5 bases and J by 10 bases, with 9 bases of the junction left unmatched. This CDR3 reads CASSIEAGTSGEQFF. CDR3 nucleotides: TGTGCCAGCAGCATCGAAGCCGGGACTAGCGGGGAGCAGTTCTTC.

The gene calls are TRBV5-1 and TRBJ2-3; 7 bases fit TRBD2. Germline lookup yields CDR1 SGHRS and CDR2 YFSETQ. CDR3 length: 17 residues. The junction had 12 bases not matched to a gene; V was cut back by 2 bases and J by 3 bases. This chain's CDR3 is CASSFRPGRELTDTQYF. As DNA, the CDR3 is TGCGCCAGCAGCTTTCGTCCAGGGCGGGAGCTTACAGATACGCAGTATTTT.

This chain joins TRBV5-6 and TRBJ2-7; the D is unclear. V lost 1 base and J lost 2, with 4 bases in between. Germline V gene lookup returns CDR1 SGHDT and CDR2 YYEEEE. The length of the CDR3 is 12 residues. The CDR3 loop reads CASSLLTYEQYF. CDR3 bases: TGTGCCAGCAGCTTGCTAACCTACGAGCAGTACTTC.

For the CDR3, the DNA is TGCAGCGTTGTATCAGGGGGTGGCTACTATGGCTACACCTTC. Residues: CSVVSGGGYYGYTF. The chain employs TRBV29-1 and TRBJ1-2, with 7 bases matching TRBD1. The germline V gene encodes CDR1 SQVTM and CDR2 ANQGSEA. The CDR3 is 14 residues long. Trimming at V came to 4 bases and at J to 3 bases, leaving 8 bases not matched to a gene.

The chain uses TRBV7-9 and TRBJ2-3; the D is unclear. V lost 3 bases, J lost 1 base, and 8 bases lay in between. This CDR3 has 14 amino acids. CDR1 and CDR2 (germline): SEHNR, FQNEAQ (reference sequence). CDR3 residues: CASSLRIGTDTQYF. CDR3 DNA: TGTGCCAGCAGCTTGAGGATCGGCACAGATACGCAGTATTTT.

V gene TRBV5-8 combines with J gene TRBJ2-5, with 8 bases aligning to TRBD1. The CDR3 has 17 amino acids. Germline CDR1 SGHTS, CDR2 YDEGEE. The V gene end was trimmed by 5 bases and the J gene end by 2 bases; junction bases not matched to a gene: 14. This CDR3 reads CASRFGQGASRQETQYF. The DNA for the CDR3 is TGTGCCAGCAGATTTGGGCAGGGGGCCAGTAGACAAGAGACCCAGTACTTC.

This clone has just a few counts. The chain has TRBV4-2 and TRBJ2-7, with 9 bases that match TRBD1. CDR1 is LGHNA and CDR2 is YNFKEQ in the germline V gene. The J segment lost 4 bases and the V segment lost 3 bases, leaving 10 bases of the junction unmatched. The CDR3 runs to 16 residues. The DNA of the CDR3 is TGTGCCAGCAGCCACGTTTTTACAGGGGGCACGTACGAGCAGTACTTC. As protein: CASSHVFTGGTYEQYF.

This chain connects TRBV19 to TRBJ1-2, with a weak D call TRBD1 (5 bases). This CDR3 has 13 residues. V dropped 9 bases and J dropped 5 bases, with 16 bases sitting between them. From germline, CDR1 is LNHDA and CDR2 SQIVND (reference sequence). The CDR3 nucleotides read TGTGCCAGGACGGGGGGAGGCCCTTATGGCTACACCTTC. It is translated as CARTGGGPYGYTF. The variable domain in full, with the rest retrieved from reference TRBV19 and TRBJ1-2, is DGGITQSPKYLFRKEGQNVTLSCEQNLNHDAMYWYRQDPGQGLRLIYYSQIVNDFQKGDIAEGYSVSREKKESFPLTVTSAQKNPTAFYLCARTGGGPYGYTFGSGTRLTVV.

This chain links TRBV9 with TRBJ1-3, with TRBD1 identical over 7 bases. The CDR3 loop spans 15 amino acids. Germline V gene data show CDR1 as SGDLS and CDR2 as YYNGEE. The ends lost 0 bases at V and 4 bases at J; junction bases unmatched: 4. The CDR3 region has the DNA TGTGCCAGCAGCGTAGGGACAGGACTCGGAAACACCATATATTTT. Its protein is CASSVGTGLGNTIYF.

This clone was detected once. The chain couples TRBV11-2 to TRBJ1-3; TRBD1 is a possible D gene (6 bases). Germline V lookup: CDR1 SGHAT, CDR2 FQNNGV. V lost 3 bases and J lost 4, with 19 bases in between. The CDR3 runs to 17 residues. CDR3 loop: CASSFIDVDRAGNTIYF. Here the CDR3 DNA reads TGTGCCAGCAGCTTCATTGACGTGGACAGAGCCGGAAACACCATATATTTT.

This sequence joins TRBV6-6 and TRBJ1-1; tentative D call: TRBD1 (6 bases). The germline CDR1 and CDR2 sequences are MNHNY and SVGAGI (reference sequence). V lost 5 bases and J lost 1, with 11 bases in between. The CDR3 loop spans 14 amino acids. CDR3 protein: CASSMGHKNTEAFF. In DNA, the CDR3 is TGTGCCAGCAGTATGGGACATAAGAACACTGAAGCTTTCTTT.

This sequence joins TRBV27 and TRBJ2-7; D gene uncertain. This CDR3 is 14 amino acids long. The V and J ends lost 5 bases and 3 bases respectively, with 14 bases between them. Germline CDR1 is MNHEY and CDR2 is SMNVEV (reference sequence). CDR3 sequence reads: CASSRGTLIYEQYF. The CDR3 DNA reads as TGTGCCAGCAGTAGAGGTACCCTTATCTACGAGCAGTACTTC.

The V gene is TRBV5-6, the J gene TRBJ2-1; D gene unclear. The CDR3 has 15 residues. The germline gives CDR1 SGHDT, CDR2 YYEEEE. V was clipped by 4 bases and J by 2 bases, with 13 bases between them. CDR3 in amino acids: CASSALDRPYNEQFF. The CDR3, as DNA: TGTGCCAGCAGCGCGCTAGATCGGCCCTACAATGAGCAGTTCTTC.

The chain is built from TRBV5-1 and TRBJ2-2; 7 bases map to TRBD2. CDR1 SGHRS and CDR2 YFSETQ come from the germline V gene. V lost 3 bases and J lost 5; bases outside the gene matches: 13. This CDR3 is built from 17 residues. CDR3 coding DNA: TGCGCCAGCAGCTCCCCTAGCGGCCCTTTGGGGACCGGGGAGCTGTTTTTT. Encoded protein: CASSSPSGPLGTGELFF.

The chain uses TRBV6-1 and TRBJ1-1, with a possible D match to TRBD1 (5 bases). The CDR3 runs to 11 residues. The V gene's germline CDR1 is MNHNS and CDR2 SASEGT. Trimming cost V 7 bases and J 11 bases, with 14 bases left between them. The CDR3 reads CASTKGHQAFF. The CDR3 nucleotides are TGTGCCAGCACGAAGGGGCATCAGGCTTTCTTT.